This T cell receptor beta chain emerged from a study of blood T cell repertoires in COVID-19. Study-wide background: The origin of the acute and convalescent COVID-19 samples was the United States, Italy and Spain. T cells, B-cell-depleted T cells, or PBMCs provided the cDNA or gDNA that served as material.

Authors' methods: Reference gene primer amplification yielded estimated nucleated cell counts. Using immunoSEQ multiplex PCR, the repertoire was profiled, and TCRdb retains in-frame clones only, with some absent. The V and J calls and clone size were taken over from that table, and D and trimming were inferred from the DNA. The sample has over 100,000 clones; around 80% are singletons. The sequenced sample was peripheral blood. This receptor was identified in a human donor in a cohort sampled during active or convalescent COVID-19.

CDR3: CASSEPPLAGGGETQYF. The CDR3 bases are TGTGCCAGCAGTGAACCACCCCTAGCGGGAGGGGGAGAGACCCAGTACTTC. The rearrangement uses TRBV2 and TRBJ2-5; TRBD2 matches at 12 bases. Per the germline V gene, CDR1 is SNHLY and CDR2 is FYNNEI. CDR3 length: 17 amino acids. Trimming cost V 2 bases and J 4 bases; bases outside gene matches: 8.